Listed here are 27 T cell receptor beta chains from one sample, sequenced in a study of T cell responses to AZD1222 COVID-19 vaccine. The table came from immunoSEQ multiplex PCR; TCRdb's copy has only in-frame clones and leaves some out. The sample contains approximately 110,000 clones, 70% to 90% of which appear only once. The input for sequencing was peripheral blood, taken on day 0 of AZD1222 vaccination. All receptors come from an adult in good health.

The gene calls are TRBV5-1 and TRBJ1-1; the match to TRBD1 covers 9 bases. V gave up 0 bases and J gave up 2 bases; unmatched junction bases: 5. This CDR3 comprises 16 residues. Germline-derived CDR1 and CDR2 are SGHRS and YFSETQ. The CDR3 nucleotides are TGCGCCAGCAGCTTGGCGGGGGACAGGGCAAACACTGAAGCTTTCTTT. Amino acid sequence: CASSLAGDRANTEAFF.

The V call is TRBV6-1, the J call TRBJ2-1; TRBD2 agrees at 14 bases. V lost 2 bases and J lost 8; bases outside the gene matches: 11. Germline lookup yields CDR1 MNHNS and CDR2 SASEGT. The length of the CDR3 is 18 residues. As DNA, the CDR3 is TGTGCCAGCAGTGAATACGGACTAGCGGGAGGAACCAGGTATGAGCAGTTCTTC. Its translation: CASSEYGLAGGTRYEQFF.

The gene calls are TRBV28 and TRBJ2-7; D is ambiguous. CDR3 length equals 12 residues. Per germline, CDR1 MDHEN and CDR2 SYDVKM. Trimming left V 4 bases short and J 2 bases short, with 6 bases between. As DNA, the CDR3 is TGTGCCAGCAGTTGGGGTACCTACGAGCAGTACTTC. Protein sequence: CASSWGTYEQYF.

The chain has TRBV19 and TRBJ2-7, with 10 nucleotides matching TRBD1. The V gene's germline CDR1 is LNHDA and CDR2 SQIVND (reference sequence). The CDR3 is 14 residues long. J was trimmed by 3 bases and V by 3 bases; bases with no gene match: 2. CDR3 in amino acids: CASSIGQGGYEQYF. The CDR3 coding sequence is TGTGCCAGTAGTATCGGACAGGGGGGCTACGAGCAGTACTTC.

V and J are TRBV6-6 and TRBJ2-7; TRBD2 agrees at 11 bases. Trimming removed 6 bases from V and 4 bases from J; junction bases left unmatched: 8. Germline V gene sequence: CDR1 MNHNY, CDR2 SVGAGI (reference sequence). The CDR3 loop spans 15 amino acids. The CDR3 sequence: CASSHHTSGSYEQYF. CDR3 coding DNA: TGTGCCAGCAGCCATCATACTAGCGGGAGTTACGAGCAGTACTTC.

The chain carries TRBV19 and TRBJ1-5, with TRBD1 as a possible D gene (6 bases). Germline V lookup: CDR1 LNHDA, CDR2 SQIVND (reference sequence). The length of the CDR3 is 16 residues. The germline V and J ends were trimmed by 3 bases and 16 bases, with 28 bases remaining between them. The CDR3 nucleotides are TGTGCCAGTAGTATTGAGTCGGGGACTCCAGGGGTGTTGCCCCATTTT. It translates to CASSIESGTPGVLPHF.

The chain carries TRBV7-2 and TRBJ1-1, with D perhaps TRBD1 (6 bases). The germline gives CDR1 SGHTA, CDR2 FQGNSA. Between the trimmed V and J ends, which lost 5 bases and 1 base, there was a span of 14 bases. The CDR3 extends over 15 amino acids. Here the CDR3 DNA reads TGTGCCAGCAGCACCACCGGGACAAGGAACACTGAAGCTTTCTTT. This translates into CASSTTGTRNTEAFF. Looking up the rest from reference TRBV7-2 and TRBJ1-1 gives the full variable domain: GAGVSQSPSNKVTEKGKDVELRCDPISGHTALYWYRQSLGQGLEFLIYFQGNSAPDKSGLPSDRFSAERTGGSVSTLTIQRTQQEDSAVYLCASSTTGTRNTEAFFGQGTRLTVV.

This chain joins TRBV19 and TRBJ2-3, with D perhaps matching TRBD1 (5 bases). This CDR3 contains 13 residues. CDR1 and CDR2 (germline): LNHDA, SQIVND (reference sequence). V lost 7 bases and J lost 1, with 9 bases in between. CDR3 protein: CASMGQGTDTQYF. CDR3 DNA: TGTGCCAGTATGGGGCAGGGCACAGATACGCAGTATTTT.

The V gene is TRBV2, the J gene TRBJ2-6, with TRBD1 identical over 8 bases. The CDR3 runs to 15 residues. The trim removed 7 bases at V and 4 bases at J, leaving 6 bases unmatched. CDR1 and CDR2 from the germline V gene are SNHLY and FYNNEI. The CDR3 region has the DNA TGTGCCAGCAAGACAGGGGAGGCGGGGGCCAACGTCCTGACTTTC. Its protein product is CASKTGEAGANVLTF.

V and J are TRBV10-1 and TRBJ2-3; D is uncertain. With 4 bases removed from V and 7 bases from J, the gap between germline ends came to 15 bases. CDR1 is WNHNN, CDR2 SYGVQD, per germline (reference sequence). The CDR3 is made up of 14 amino acids. In DNA, the CDR3 is TGCGCCAGCAGTGTACTGGGGAAAGTGAATACGCAGTATTTT. It specifies CASSVLGKVNTQYF.

The chain employs TRBV30 and TRBJ2-1, with D perhaps given as TRBD1 or TRBD2 (5 bases each). The V end was cut by 1 base, the J end by 3 bases, with 13 bases between. The CDR3 length is 15 residues. Germline-derived CDR1 and CDR2 are GTSNPN and SVGIG (reference sequence). Here the CDR3 reads CAWSAGTGIYNEQFF. In DNA, the CDR3 is TGTGCCTGGAGTGCCGGGACGGGCATCTACAATGAGCAGTTCTTC.

V and J are TRBV10-1 and TRBJ1-6, with D maybe TRBD1 (6 bases). Per the germline V gene, CDR1 is WNHNN and CDR2 is SYGVQD (reference sequence). V was clipped by 6 bases and J by 7 bases, with 16 bases between them. The CDR3 is made up of 15 amino acids. The CDR3 sequence: CASSPAGTRNSPLHF. The DNA for the CDR3 is TGCGCCAGCAGCCCGGCTGGGACACGCAATTCACCCCTCCACTTT.

This rearrangement joins TRBV3-1 (or the pseudogene TRBV3-2) to TRBJ2-1, with D hard to call. CDR1 is LGHDT, CDR2 YNNKEL, per germline (reference sequence). Trimming shortened V by 0 bases and J by 2 bases, and 11 bases separated the two germline ends. The CDR3 sequence is 16 residues long. The CDR3 DNA reads as TGTGCCAGCAGCCAAGAGGCTGCTAGACCCTACAATGAGCAGTTCTTC. Translation gives CASSQEAARPYNEQFF.

This chain connects TRBV28 to TRBJ1-3; 11 positions match TRBD1. The length of the CDR3 is 17 residues. Trimming at V came to 5 bases and at J to 4 bases, leaving 10 bases not matched to a gene. Germline lookup yields CDR1 MDHEN and CDR2 SYDVKM. CDR3 DNA: TGTGCCAGCAGTCCCCCCGGACAGGGGGCGTCGGGAAACACCATATATTTT. Amino acids: CASSPPGQGASGNTIYF.

The CDR3 bases are TGTGCCAGCAGCTTAGTAAGGGGGGAGACCCAGTACTTC. This codes for CASSLVRGETQYF. V is TRBV11-3 and J is TRBJ2-5; D is perhaps TRBD1 (6 bases). CDR3 length: 13 residues. Germline V gives CDR1 SGHNT, CDR2 YENEEA. Between the trimmed V and J ends, which lost 1 base and 5 bases, there was a span of 8 bases.

The chain carries TRBV6-2 or TRBV6-3 and TRBJ2-5, with 11 nucleotides matching TRBD2. Per germline, CDR1 MNHEY and CDR2 SVGEGT. The trim removed 5 bases at V and 5 bases at J, leaving 10 bases unmatched. The CDR3 is made up of 16 amino acids. The CDR3 sequence: CASSPSGLAVRETQYF. CDR3 coding DNA: TGTGCCAGCAGTCCCTCGGGACTAGCGGTACGGGAGACCCAGTACTTC.

The chain uses TRBV6-6 and TRBJ1-5; D not resolved. Germline-derived CDR1 and CDR2 are MNHNY and SVGAGI (reference sequence). The CDR3 spans 12 residues. Trimming shortened V by 8 bases and J by 3 bases, and 8 bases separated the two germline ends. This CDR3 reads CASGNTNQPQHF. CDR3 coding DNA: TGTGCCAGCGGGAACACCAATCAGCCCCAGCATTTT.

The table lists this clone with a count of one. V is TRBV18 and J is TRBJ2-1; 14 bases agree with TRBD2. With 0 bases clipped from V and 8 bases from J, the junction kept 3 bases outside the gene matches. Germline loops: CDR1 KGHSH, CDR2 LQKENI. The CDR3 spans 16 residues. This chain's CDR3 is CASSPPGTSGSDEQFF. The CDR3 DNA reads as TGTGCCAGCTCACCACCCGGGACTAGCGGGAGTGATGAGCAGTTCTTC.

This clone occurred a few times. Written as DNA, the CDR3 is TGTGCCAGCAGTAGACTAGCGAACAAGGATGAGCAGTTCTTC. Translating gives CASSRLANKDEQFF. This chain uses TRBV6-5 with TRBJ2-1; 8 bases are shared with TRBD2. This CDR3 comprises 14 residues. In germline, CDR1 is MNHEY, CDR2 SVGAGI. V was clipped by 5 bases and J by 8 bases; unmatched bases: 8.

Written as DNA, the CDR3 is TGCAGCGTTGGGACAGACACTGAAGCTTTCTTT. Its translation: CSVGTDTEAFF. V is TRBV29-1 and J is TRBJ1-1; a possible D gene is TRBD1 (6 bases). V was shortened by 4 bases and J by 3 bases, with 6 bases between the two germline ends. Germline V gives CDR1 SQVTM, CDR2 ANQGSEA. This CDR3 contains 11 residues.

This clone has a handful of counts. The chain links TRBV7-9 to TRBJ2-1; D is perhaps TRBD1 or TRBD2 (5 bases each). CDR1 is SEHNR and CDR2 is FQNEAQ in the germline V gene (reference sequence). The length of the CDR3 is 18 residues. Trimming took off 6 bases at V and 0 bases at J, with 21 bases between the two ends. The CDR3, as DNA: TGTGCCAGCAGGACAAAAACCGGGGCCACGCCCTCCTACAATGAGCAGTTCTTC. Its protein is CASRTKTGATPSYNEQFF.

The V gene is TRBV5-1, the J gene TRBJ2-7, with no clear D. Between the trimmed V and J ends, which lost 6 bases and 2 bases, there was a span of 15 bases. The CDR3 runs to 14 residues. Per germline, CDR1 SGHRS and CDR2 YFSETQ. This CDR3 reads CASTSGSSAYEQYF. As DNA, the CDR3 is TGCGCCAGCACCTCCGGGTCTTCCGCCTACGAGCAGTACTTC.

The V call is TRBV6-5, the J call TRBJ2-7; D may match TRBD1 or TRBD2 (6 bases each). This CDR3 spans 14 amino acids. The V and J ends lost 4 bases and 6 bases respectively, with 16 bases between them. Germline lookup yields CDR1 MNHEY and CDR2 SVGAGI. CDR3 sequence: CASSSGGISTEQYF. CDR3 nucleotides: TGTGCCAGCAGTTCCGGGGGCATTTCTACCGAGCAGTACTTC.

The rearrangement uses TRBV29-1 and TRBJ1-6; a possible D gene is TRBD1 (5 bases). Germline V lookup: CDR1 SQVTM, CDR2 ANQGSEA. The V end lost 4 bases, the J end lost 7 bases, and 11 bases lay between the germline ends. The CDR3 runs 13 residues. The CDR3 nucleotides read TGCAGCGTTGGGGACGGAACCAATTCACCCCTCCACTTT. It is translated as CSVGDGTNSPLHF.

CDR3 in amino acids: CASSTDQETQYF. The CDR3 region has the DNA TGTGCCAGCAGCACAGACCAAGAGACCCAGTACTTC. The genes are TRBV5-4 and TRBJ2-5; D is ambiguous. Germline-derived CDR1 and CDR2 are SGHNT and YYREEE (reference sequence). Trimming pared 4 bases from V and 0 bases from J, leaving 4 bases between. This CDR3 is built from 12 residues.

J is TRBJ2-2 and V is TRBV27, with D hard to call. V was pared by 3 bases and J by 10 bases, with 3 bases between. Germline lookup yields CDR1 MNHEY and CDR2 SMNVEV (reference sequence). The CDR3 consists of 10 residues. The CDR3 DNA is TGTGCCAGCAGTTTTCCGGAGCTGTTTTTT. Translated, it gives CASSFPELFF.

The V and J genes are TRBV5-1 and TRBJ2-5; TRBD2 aligns across 8 bases. Germline assignment: CDR1 SGHRS and CDR2 YFSETQ. CDR3 size: 15 residues. Trimming removed 4 bases from V and 1 base from J; junction bases left unmatched: 6. The CDR3 coding sequence is TGCGCCAGCAGCGTATCGGGAGGGCCCCAAGAGACCCAGTACTTC. Residues: CASSVSGGPQETQYF.